This T cell receptor (beta chain) was identified during a study of neurological immune-mediated disorders. On this clonotype itself: Its antigen is unknown.

Specified time point: longitudinal time-point 3. Healthy controls were blood bank volunteers in Maryland, USA. 2 million unsorted PBMCs were stored in RNAlater at -80 °C before RNA extraction. Points from the study as a whole: Patients with HTLV-1-associated myelopathy had the highest level of TCR clonal expansion, whereas patients with multiple sclerosis had the lowest level, falling beneath the level found in healthy controls.

The CDR3 totals 15 residues. Germline V lookup: CDR1 LGHNA, CDR2 YSLEER. V was trimmed by 4 bases and J by 2 bases, leaving 14 bases between them. The cDNA was generated by 5'RACE with 10-nucleotide random UMIs. TCRdb reprocessed the 5' RACE reads with MiXCR, giving one entry per CDR3 protein. The top ten hold roughly 2% of the sample, which has around 53,000 distinct CDR3 sequences, about 8% seen once. The receptor was isolated from a woman between 40 and 50 years old in good health. Sequenced sample: PBMCs. This chain joins TRBV4-3 and TRBJ2-5; TRBD1 or TRBD2 may be the D gene (5 bases each). Here the CDR3 reads CASSRGSQEQETQYF. DNA for the CDR3: TGCGCCAGCAGCCGGGGGAGTCAGGAACAAGAGACCCAGTACTTC.